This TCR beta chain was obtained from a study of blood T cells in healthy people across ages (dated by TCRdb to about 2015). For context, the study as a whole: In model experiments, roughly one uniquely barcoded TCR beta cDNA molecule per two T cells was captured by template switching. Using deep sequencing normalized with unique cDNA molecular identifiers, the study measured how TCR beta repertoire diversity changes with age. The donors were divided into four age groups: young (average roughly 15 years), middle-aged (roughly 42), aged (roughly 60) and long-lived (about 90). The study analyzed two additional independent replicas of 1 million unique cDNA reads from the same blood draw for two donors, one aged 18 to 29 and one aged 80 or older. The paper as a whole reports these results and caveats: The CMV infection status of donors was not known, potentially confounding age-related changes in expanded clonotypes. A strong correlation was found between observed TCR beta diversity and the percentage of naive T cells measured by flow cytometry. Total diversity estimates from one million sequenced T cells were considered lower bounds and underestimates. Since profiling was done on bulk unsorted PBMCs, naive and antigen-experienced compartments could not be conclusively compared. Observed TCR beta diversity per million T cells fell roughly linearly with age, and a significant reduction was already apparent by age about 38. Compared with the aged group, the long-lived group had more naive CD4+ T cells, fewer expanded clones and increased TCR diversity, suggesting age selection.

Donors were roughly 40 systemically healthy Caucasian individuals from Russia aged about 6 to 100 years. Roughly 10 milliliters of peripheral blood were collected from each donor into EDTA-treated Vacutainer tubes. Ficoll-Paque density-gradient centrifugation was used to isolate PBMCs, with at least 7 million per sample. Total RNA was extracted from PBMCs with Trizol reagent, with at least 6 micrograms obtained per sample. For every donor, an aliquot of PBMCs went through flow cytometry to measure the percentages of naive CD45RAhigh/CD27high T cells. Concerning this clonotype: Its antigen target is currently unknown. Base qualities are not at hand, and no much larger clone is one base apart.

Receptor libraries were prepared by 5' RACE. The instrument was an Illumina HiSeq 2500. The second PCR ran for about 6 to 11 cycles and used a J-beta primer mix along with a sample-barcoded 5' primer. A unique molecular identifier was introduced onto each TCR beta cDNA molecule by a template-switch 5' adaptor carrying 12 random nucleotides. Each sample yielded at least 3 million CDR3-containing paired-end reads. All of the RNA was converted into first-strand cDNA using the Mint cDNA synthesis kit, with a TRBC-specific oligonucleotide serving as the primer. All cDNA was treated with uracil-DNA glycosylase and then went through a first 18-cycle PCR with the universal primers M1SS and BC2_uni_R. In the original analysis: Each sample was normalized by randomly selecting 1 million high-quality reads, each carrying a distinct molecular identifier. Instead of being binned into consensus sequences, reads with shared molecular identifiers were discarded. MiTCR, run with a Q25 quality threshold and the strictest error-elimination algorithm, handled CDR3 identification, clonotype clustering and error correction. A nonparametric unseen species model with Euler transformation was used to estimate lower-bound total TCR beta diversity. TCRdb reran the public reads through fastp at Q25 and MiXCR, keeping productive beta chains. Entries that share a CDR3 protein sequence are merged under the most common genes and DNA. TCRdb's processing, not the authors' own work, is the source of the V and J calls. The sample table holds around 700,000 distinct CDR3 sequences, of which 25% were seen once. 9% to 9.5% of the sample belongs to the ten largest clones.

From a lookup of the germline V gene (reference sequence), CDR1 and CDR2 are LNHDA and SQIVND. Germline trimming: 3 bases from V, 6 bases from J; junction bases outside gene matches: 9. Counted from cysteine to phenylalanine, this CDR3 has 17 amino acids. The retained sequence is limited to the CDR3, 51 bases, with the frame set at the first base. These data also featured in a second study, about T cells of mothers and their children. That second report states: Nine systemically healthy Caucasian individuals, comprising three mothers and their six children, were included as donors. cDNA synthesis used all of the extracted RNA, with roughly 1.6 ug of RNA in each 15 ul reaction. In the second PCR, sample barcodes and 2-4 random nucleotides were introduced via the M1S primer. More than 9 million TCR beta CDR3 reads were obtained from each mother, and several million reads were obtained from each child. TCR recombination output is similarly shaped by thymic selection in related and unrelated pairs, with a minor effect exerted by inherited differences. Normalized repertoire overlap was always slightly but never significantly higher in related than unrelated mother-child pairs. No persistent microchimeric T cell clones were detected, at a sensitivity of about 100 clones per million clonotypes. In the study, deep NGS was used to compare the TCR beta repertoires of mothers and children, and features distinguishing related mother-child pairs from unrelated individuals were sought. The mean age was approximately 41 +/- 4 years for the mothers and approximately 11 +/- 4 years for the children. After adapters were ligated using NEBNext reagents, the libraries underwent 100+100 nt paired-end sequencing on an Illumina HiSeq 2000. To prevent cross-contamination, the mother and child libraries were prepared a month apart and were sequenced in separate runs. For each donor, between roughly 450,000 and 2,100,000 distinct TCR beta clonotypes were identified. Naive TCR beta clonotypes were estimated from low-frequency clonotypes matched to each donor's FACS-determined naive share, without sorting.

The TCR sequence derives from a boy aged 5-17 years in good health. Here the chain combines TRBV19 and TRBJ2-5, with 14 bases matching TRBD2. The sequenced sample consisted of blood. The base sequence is TGTGCCAGTAGTATTGGGTCTGGACTAGCGGGAGGAAAGACCCAGTACTTC. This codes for CASSIGSGLAGGKTQYF. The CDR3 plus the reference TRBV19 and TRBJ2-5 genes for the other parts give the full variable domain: DGGITQSPKYLFRKEGQNVTLSCEQNLNHDAMYWYRQDPGQGLRLIYYSQIVNDFQKGDIAEGYSVSREKKESFPLTVTSAQKNPTAFYLCASSIGSGLAGGKTQYFGPGTRLLVL.